Following are 7 T cell receptor beta chains from one sample sequenced in a study of breast tumors, draining lymph nodes, adjacent tissues. TCRdb itself ran the multiplex PCR reads through MiXCR, one entry per CDR3 protein. The profile shows about 46,000 distinct CDR3 sequences, around 23% of them singletons. The sequencing sample was made of breast tumor tissue. Every receptor here comes from a female donor with breast cancer. Some clones in this sample may be carry-over from other donors' samples.

As concerns this clonotype: This may be a read error: a much more frequent sequence differs by one nucleotide. Here the CDR3 omits its conserved ending phenylalanine or tryptophan, so a read error is the likely source. The rearrangement joins TRBV2 to TRBJ2-7; D is tentatively TRBD1 or TRBD2 (5 bases each). Germline CDR1 reads SNHLY; CDR2 reads FYNNEI. The CDR3 is 12 amino acids. V dropped 3 bases and J dropped 4 bases, with 7 bases sitting between them. CDR3 nucleotides: TGTGCCAGCAGTGACAGGGAGTACGAGCAGTACTCC. It specifies CASSDREYEQYS.

Many counts were recorded for this clonotype. This chain links TRBV29-1 with TRBJ2-1; D possibly matches TRBD1 or TRBD2 (6 bases each). The germline CDR1 and CDR2 sequences are SQVTM and ANQGSEA. Between the trimmed V and J ends, which lost 7 bases and 9 bases, there was a span of 16 bases. The CDR3 consists of 12 residues. CDR3 region: CSAQKGEVEQFF. CDR3 sequence (DNA): TGCAGCGCTCAGAAGGGGGAGGTTGAGCAGTTCTTC.

This clonotype came up many times. The V gene is TRBV27, the J gene TRBJ2-7, with 9 bases matching TRBD2. The CDR3 totals 15 residues. Trimming removed 6 bases from V and 4 bases from J; junction bases left unmatched: 10. Germline V gene sequence: CDR1 MNHEY, CDR2 SMNVEV (reference sequence). The CDR3 DNA reads TGTGCCAGCAGCGTCACCGGGACTAGCAGATACGAGCAGTACTTC. This codes for CASSVTGTSRYEQYF.

V and J are TRBV5-6 and TRBJ1-2; 9 bases match TRBD1. This CDR3 contains 14 residues. V lost 4 bases, J lost 4 bases, and 5 bases stayed unmatched. The germline V gene has CDR1 SGHDT and CDR2 YYEEEE. CDR3 nucleotide sequence: TGTGCCAGCAGCGGAGCGACAGGGGGCTATGGCTACACCTTC. This translates into CASSGATGGYGYTF.

Turning to this clonotype: A much more abundant neighbour one base away suggests this may be a read error. This chain uses TRBV30 with TRBJ1-2; D unresolved. This CDR3 is built from 12 residues. V dropped 0 bases and J dropped 13 bases, with 15 bases sitting between them. Germline CDR1 reads GTSNPN; CDR2 reads SVGIG (reference sequence). The CDR3 spells CAWSVGYGRCTF. The DNA for the CDR3 is TGTGCCTGGAGTGTAGGATACGGACGCTGCACCTTC.

This clonotype was recorded at least ten times. The chain employs TRBV2 and TRBJ2-1; TRBD2 is a possible D gene (6 bases). The CDR3 contains 13 residues. CDR1 is SNHLY and CDR2 is FYNNEI in the germline V gene. With 9 bases removed from V and 4 bases from J, the gap between germline ends came to 13 bases. CDR3 loop: CASLPDYYNEQFF. The CDR3 nucleotides read TGTGCCAGTTTGCCGGACTATTACAATGAGCAGTTCTTC.

In the case of this clonotype: A much larger clone is a single base away; this may be a read error. CDR3 sequence reads: CASSEGDRANVLTF. CDR3 nucleotide sequence: TGTGCCAGCAGTGAAGGCGACAGGGCCAACGTCCTGACTTTC. The chain joins TRBV6-1 to TRBJ2-6; D is uncertain. Germline-derived CDR1 and CDR2 are MNHNS and SASEGT. V was clipped by 1 base and J by 5 bases, with 6 bases between them. The CDR3 totals 14 residues.